Listed here are 9 T cell receptor beta chains from one sample, sequenced in a study of T-cell memory formation after mild COVID-19. In TCRdb, the 5' RACE reads were re-called with MiXCR into one record per CDR3 protein. The table has over 70,000 distinct CDR3 sequences, around 15% seen once. The source material was PBMCs or a T cell subset sorted from them (not recorded which). These receptors were obtained from a man between 18 and 29 years old who had mild COVID-19 (a few samples of this study predate the infection). Cell type and time point are not known.

This clonotype appeared a few times. The V call is TRBV10-3, the J call TRBJ2-5, with unresolved D. Germline values: CDR1 ENHRY, CDR2 SYGVKD. The CDR3 is 11 amino acids. CDR3 residues: CALGQKETQYF. The CDR3 DNA follows: TGTGCACTTGGGCAGAAAGAGACCCAGTACTTC.

There are a few counts of this clonotype. The chain has TRBV6-2 or TRBV6-3 and TRBJ1-1; tentatively, D is TRBD1 (5 bases). Deletions cut 6 bases from V and 8 bases from J, with 10 bases between. This CDR3 spans 11 amino acids. CDR1 is MNHEY, CDR2 SVGEGT, per germline. The CDR3 loop reads CASRTGREAFF. The CDR3 nucleotides read TGTGCCAGCAGAACGGGACGGGAAGCTTTCTTT.

The chain recombines TRBV11-2 with TRBJ1-6, with TRBD1 as a possible D gene (6 bases). This CDR3 is built from 16 residues. The germline V and J ends were trimmed by 1 base and 5 bases, with 12 bases remaining between them. Germline values: CDR1 SGHAT, CDR2 FQNNGV. In DNA, the CDR3 is TGTGCCAGCAGCTTAGGCGGGGGGGCAAATAATTCACCCCTCCACTTT. Translated, it gives CASSLGGGANNSPLHF.

This clonotype occurred a few times. The chain employs TRBV6-5 and TRBJ1-1; D remains ambiguous. CDR3 size: 14 residues. The V gene's germline CDR1 is MNHEY and CDR2 SVGAGI. V shed 6 bases and J shed 0 bases, with 11 bases lying between them. DNA for the CDR3: TGTGCCAGCAGCTACCCGGCCGTGAACACTGAAGCTTTCTTT. It yields the protein CASSYPAVNTEAFF.

This clonotype showed up just a few times. The V call is TRBV7-9, the J call TRBJ2-7, with TRBD1 matching 8 bases. This CDR3 is built from 13 residues. Germline loops: CDR1 SEHNR, CDR2 FQNEAQ (reference sequence). V lost 5 bases and J lost 6; bases outside the gene matches: 6. This CDR3 reads CASSGDRGGEQYF. The CDR3 DNA is TGTGCCAGCAGCGGCGACAGGGGAGGCGAGCAGTACTTC.

This clonotype was counted ten times or more. The rearrangement joins TRBV20-1 to TRBJ2-7, with 8 bases identical to TRBD2. There are 12 residues in the CDR3. Germline lookup yields CDR1 DFQATT and CDR2 SNEGSKA (reference sequence). J gave up 6 bases and V 7 bases, and 8 bases lay outside the gene matches. The CDR3 DNA reads TGCAGTGGATTGCGGGGGGTGCTCGAGCAGTACGTC. As protein: CSGLRGVLEQYV.

This clonotype was picked up a small number of times. The J gene is TRBJ2-7, the V gene TRBV7-6; the match to TRBD1 covers 7 bases. The trim removed 1 base at V and 5 bases at J, leaving 2 bases unmatched. Germline V CDR1 and CDR2: SGHVS, FNYEAQ. The CDR3 is 13 amino acids. The CDR3 nucleotides read TGTGCCAGCAGCTTAGTTCAGGGGGACGAGCAGTACTTC. This encodes CASSLVQGDEQYF.

The table lists this clonotype with a few counts. This chain joins TRBV5-1 and TRBJ2-2; TRBD1 matches at 11 bases. The germline V gene encodes CDR1 SGHRS and CDR2 YFSETQ. The CDR3 spans 15 residues. The junction had 1 base not matched to a gene; V was cut back by 0 bases and J by 6 bases. CDR3 sequence reads: CASSLVGQGAGELFF. CDR3 bases: TGCGCCAGCAGCTTGGTGGGACAGGGGGCCGGGGAGCTGTTTTTT.

V usage is TRBV6-5 and J usage is TRBJ1-5; D is perhaps TRBD1 (6 bases). This CDR3 comprises 15 residues. Germline loops: CDR1 MNHEY, CDR2 SVGAGI. Trimming took 0 bases from V and 4 from J, leaving 10 bases between them. The CDR3 protein is CASSYSAGVNQPQHF. The DNA of the CDR3 is TGTGCCAGCAGTTACTCGGCAGGGGTAAATCAGCCCCAGCATTTT.